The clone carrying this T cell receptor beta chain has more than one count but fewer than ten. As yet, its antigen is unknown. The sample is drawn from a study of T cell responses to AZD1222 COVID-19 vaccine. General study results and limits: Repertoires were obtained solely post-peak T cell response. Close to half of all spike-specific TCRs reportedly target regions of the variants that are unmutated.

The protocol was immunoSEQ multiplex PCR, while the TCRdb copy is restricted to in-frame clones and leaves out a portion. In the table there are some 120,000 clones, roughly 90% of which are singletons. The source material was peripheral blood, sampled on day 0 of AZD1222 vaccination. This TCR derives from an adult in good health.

CDR3: CASSIGRGINNQPQHF. CDR3 sequence (DNA): TGTGCCAGTAGTATAGGTCGGGGAATAAACAATCAGCCCCAGCATTTT. This chain joins TRBV19 and TRBJ1-5; D is unresolved. The CDR3 covers 16 residues. Germline V gene lookup returns CDR1 LNHDA and CDR2 SQIVND (reference sequence). V was clipped by 1 base and J by 3 bases, with 13 bases between them.